The 5 T cell receptor beta chains listed next were all sequenced from one sample in a study of shared clonotypes between healthy human individuals. Sequencing was performed with immunoSEQ multiplex PCR; in TCRdb, only in-frame clones are kept and a portion is missing. Altogether approximately 1,000,000 clones are present, 77% being singletons, with the ten largest covering roughly 0.82%. Sequencing input: memory CD4+ T cells from PBMCs. Sample subset: CD45RA-negative fraction. These receptors all come from a man younger than 35 in good health. Some clones in this sample may be carry-over from other donors' samples.

This clone occurred a few times. The gene calls are TRBV10-3 and TRBJ2-3; 7 bases match TRBD2. The CDR3 consists of 18 residues. Germline assignment: CDR1 ENHRY and CDR2 SYGVKD. V was pared by 0 bases and J by 6 bases, with 15 bases of the junction left unmatched. CDR3 protein: CAISESPSRGGRSDTQYF. CDR3 in DNA: TGTGCCATCAGTGAGTCGCCCTCCCGAGGCGGGAGATCGGATACGCAGTATTTT.

The CDR3 spells CSVVQRSPEAFF. For the CDR3, the DNA is TGCAGCGTAGTACAGCGTTCTCCTGAAGCTTTCTTT. The rearrangement uses TRBV29-1 and TRBJ1-1, with no clear D. Germline-derived CDR1 and CDR2 are SQVTM and ANQGSEA. The CDR3 has 12 residues. Trimming stripped 6 bases from V and 6 bases from J, with 14 bases between.

The rearrangement links TRBV11-3 to TRBJ2-1; D is unresolved. V was cut by 3 bases and J by 5 bases, with 5 bases left in between. Germline assignment: CDR1 SGHNT and CDR2 YENEEA. This CDR3 is 12 amino acids long. CDR3 region: CASSFVDNEQFF. As DNA, the CDR3 is TGTGCCAGCAGCTTCGTAGACAATGAGCAGTTCTTC.

In this sample, this clone turned up a few times. The chain carries TRBV19 and TRBJ1-1; tentative D call: TRBD1 (6 bases). Germline assignment: CDR1 LNHDA and CDR2 SQIVND (reference sequence). This CDR3 is built from 13 residues. Trimming took off 8 bases at V and 0 bases at J, with 10 bases between the two ends. The chain's CDR3 is CASQGQMNTEAFF. CDR3 nucleotides: TGTGCCAGTCAGGGACAAATGAACACTGAAGCTTTCTTT.

In this sample, this clone turned up a few times. The chain combines TRBV9 with TRBJ2-5; possible D gene TRBD1, 6 bases. Between the trimmed V and J ends, which lost 4 bases and 5 bases, there was a span of 15 bases. CDR1 and CDR2 (germline): SGDLS, YYNGEE. There are 14 residues in the CDR3. CDR3 DNA: TGTGCCAGCAGCTCGTACTCCCAGGGGGAGACCCAGTACTTC. Translation: CASSSYSQGETQYF. Filled out from reference TRBV9 and TRBJ2-5, the complete variable domain reads DSGVTQTPKHLITATGQRVTLRCSPRSGDLSVYWYQQSLDQGLQFLIQYYNGEERAKGNILERFSAQQFPDLHSELNLSSLELGDSALYFCASSSYSQGETQYFGPGTRLLVL.